This entry lists 17 T cell receptor beta chains sequenced from one sample in a study of control samples from healthy donors and cancer patients (dated by TCRdb to the early 2020s). The method behind the library was the immunoSEQ multiplex PCR assay. As stored in TCRdb, this immuneACCESS dataset retains in-frame rearrangements with V and J assigned. A fraction of the clones does not appear; measured against another copy, unresolved V genes explain less than half of the discrepancy, and the remainder lacks a known reason. This sample gives about 86,000 clones in total; around 90% of them show up just once. The top ten hold roughly a tenth of the sample. Source material: PBMCs. The receptors stem from a woman between 50 and 59 years old with colorectal cancer.

The gene calls are TRBV27 and TRBJ1-6; D unresolved. The CDR3 consists of 15 residues. Germline V gene sequence: CDR1 MNHEY, CDR2 SMNVEV (reference sequence). Trimming took 2 bases from V and 3 from J, leaving 8 bases between them. This chain's CDR3 is CASSLTGFYNSPLHF. As DNA, the CDR3 is TGTGCCAGCAGTTTAACCGGGTTCTATAATTCACCCCTCCACTTT.

The J gene is TRBJ1-4, the V gene TRBV18; no clear D gene. The germline CDR1 and CDR2 sequences are KGHSH and LQKENI. V gave up 2 bases and J gave up 0 bases, with 7 bases separating them. The CDR3 length is 15 residues. DNA of the CDR3: TGTGCCAGCTCACCAAGTCCCCCAACTAATGAAAAACTGTTTTTT. Its protein product is CASSPSPPTNEKLFF.

This chain links TRBV6-5 with TRBJ1-2; D remains unclear. The V and J ends lost 4 bases and 7 bases respectively, with 13 bases between them. The CDR3 spans 13 residues. Germline V gene data show CDR1 as MNHEY and CDR2 as SVGAGI. CDR3 in amino acids: CASSSRNSGGYTF. The CDR3 DNA reads as TGTGCCAGCAGTTCCCGGAATTCTGGTGGCTACACCTTC.

The J gene is TRBJ2-3, the V gene TRBV24-1; possible D gene TRBD1, 5 bases. CDR3 length equals 16 residues. Germline CDR1 and CDR2: KGHDR and SFDVKD. V was cut by 4 bases and J by 1 base, with 14 bases left in between. The CDR3 DNA is TGTGCCACCAGTGACCAGGGTATTGACGGCACAGATACGCAGTATTTT. Amino acids: CATSDQGIDGTDTQYF.

This clone was detected once. The chain employs TRBV11-1 and TRBJ2-5, with 8 bases aligning to TRBD1. The germline V gene encodes CDR1 SGHAT and CDR2 FQDESV (reference sequence). The V and J ends lost 7 bases and 2 bases, in that order; junction bases with no gene match: 3. There are 13 residues in the CDR3. CDR3 nucleotide sequence: TGTGCCAGCATCGGACAGGGACAAGAGACCCAGTACTTC. The encoded protein is CASIGQGQETQYF.

This chain links TRBV5-1 with TRBJ2-2; TRBD2 matches 7 bases. With V trimmed by 0 bases and J by 0 bases, 5 bases remained unmatched. The V gene's germline CDR1 is SGHRS and CDR2 YFSETQ. The CDR3 extends over 17 amino acids. The CDR3 here is CASSLGPLAANTGELFF. CDR3 DNA: TGCGCCAGCAGCTTGGGACCCCTAGCGGCGAACACCGGGGAGCTGTTTTTT.

The CDR3 spells CASRQTGYNLNTEAFF. The CDR3 DNA reads as TGTGCCAGCAGACAAACAGGTTATAATTTGAACACTGAAGCTTTCTTT. The genes are TRBV7-8 and TRBJ1-1, with D possibly being TRBD1 (5 bases). The CDR3 is 16 amino acids. Germline lookup yields CDR1 SGHVS and CDR2 FQNEAQ. V lost 6 bases, J lost 0 bases, and 17 bases lay in between.

This clone has more than one count but fewer than ten. The rearrangement links TRBV6-2 or TRBV6-3 to TRBJ2-7; no reliable D call. The CDR3 has 13 amino acids. CDR1 is MNHEY and CDR2 is SVGEGT in the germline V gene. The ends were cut back, 2 bases at V and 2 bases at J, with 7 bases in the middle. CDR3 sequence: CASSYGQTYEQYV. For the CDR3, the DNA is TGTGCCAGCAGTTACGGGCAGACCTACGAGCAGTACGTC.

This chain connects TRBV5-1 to TRBJ1-1; the match to TRBD1 covers 7 bases. V shed 4 bases and J 0 bases; nucleotides not matched to a gene: 6. The germline gives CDR1 SGHRS, CDR2 YFSETQ. The CDR3 loop spans 15 amino acids. The CDR3 sequence: CASSLRGQMNTEAFF. CDR3 nucleotide sequence: TGCGCCAGCAGCCTACGGGGACAGATGAACACTGAAGCTTTCTTT.

J is TRBJ2-3 and V is TRBV7-3, with D unresolved. The CDR3 loop spans 13 amino acids. V was shortened by 4 bases and J by 0 bases, with 5 bases between the two germline ends. Germline V gives CDR1 SGHTA, CDR2 FQGTGA. The CDR3 loop reads CASSSTSTDTQYF. The CDR3 coding sequence is TGTGCCAGCAGCTCCACCAGCACAGATACGCAGTATTTT.

V usage is TRBV6-1 and J usage is TRBJ2-3; tentative D call: TRBD1 (5 bases). The CDR3 consists of 15 residues. Germline-derived CDR1 and CDR2 are MNHNS and SASEGT. V dropped 3 bases and J dropped 3 bases, with 13 bases sitting between them. DNA of the CDR3: TGTGCCAGCAGTGATTCAGGGTTGGGTACAGATACGCAGTATTTT. It translates to CASSDSGLGTDTQYF.

The V call is TRBV7-9, the J call TRBJ2-1; D is ambiguous. Per germline, CDR1 SEHNR and CDR2 FQNEAQ (reference sequence). Trimming left V 1 base short and J 0 bases short, with 13 bases between. This CDR3 comprises 17 residues. The CDR3 DNA sequence: TGTGCCAGCAGCTTAGGGTTTGGGCTTCCCTCCTACAATGAGCAGTTCTTC. Translation: CASSLGFGLPSYNEQFF.

The chain employs TRBV14 and TRBJ1-4; unclear D gene. The germline V and J ends were trimmed by 6 bases and 0 bases, with 14 bases remaining between them. This CDR3 has 16 residues. Germline V gene sequence: CDR1 SGHDN, CDR2 FVKESK. This CDR3 reads CASSPGIFATNEKLFF. The CDR3 DNA reads TGTGCCAGCAGTCCCGGGATATTTGCAACTAATGAAAAACTGTTTTTT.

This clone was counted a single time. The J gene is TRBJ1-2, the V gene TRBV27; 9 nucleotides align to TRBD1. V gave up 5 bases and J gave up 6 bases; unmatched junction bases: 10. The CDR3 sequence is 15 residues long. Germline V CDR1 and CDR2: MNHEY, SMNVEV (reference sequence). CDR3 sequence reads: CASSPLRDRVDGYTF. The CDR3 nucleotides are TGTGCCAGCAGTCCCCTTCGGGACAGGGTCGATGGCTACACCTTC.

The chain couples TRBV7-8 to TRBJ2-1, with a weak D call TRBD1 (6 bases). Per the germline V gene, CDR1 is SGHVS and CDR2 is FQNEAQ. This CDR3 has 16 amino acids. V was pared by 7 bases and J by 2 bases, with 18 bases between. The CDR3 DNA reads as TGTGCCAGCACCCAAACCCGGGACACCACCTACAATGAGCAGTTCTTC. It specifies CASTQTRDTTYNEQFF.

A note on this clone: Relative to the germline gene, one junction end is altered; a read error may explain this. The gene calls are TRBV4-3 and TRBJ2-6; 7 bases align to TRBD1. The CDR3 has 19 residues. Germline V gives CDR1 LGHNA, CDR2 YSLEER. CDR3 protein: CTSSQDTGQRYSGANVLTF. In nucleotides, the CDR3 is TGCACCAGCAGCCAAGATACGGGACAGAGATACTCTGGGGCCAACGTCCTGACTTTC.

This clone occurred once. The chain has TRBV6-2 or TRBV6-3 and TRBJ1-5; D gene unclear. CDR3 size: 14 residues. Germline loops: CDR1 MNHEY, CDR2 SVGEGT. The V end was cut by 4 bases, the J end by 5 bases, with 12 bases between. CDR3 DNA: TGTGCCAGCAGTTCGAGGGAGCCAGATCAGCCCCAGCATTTT. This gives the protein CASSSREPDQPQHF.